These 2 T cell receptor beta chains were sequenced from one sample in a study of cytomegalovirus exposure and HLA in healthy donors. It was with 60 Vbeta and 13 Jbeta primers that the PCR ran. Clones were read by immunoSEQ multiplex PCR, and TCRdb kept only the in-frame ones, dropping some. There are 120,000 to 150,000 clones in the sample; more than 75% occur only once, and 3.5% to 5% lies in the top ten. The sequencing sample was made of PBMCs. These receptors came from a man younger than 35 in good health and CMV-seronegative.

As DNA, the CDR3 is TGTGCCAGCAGCCGACACCCTGGAATACAGGGGACCTATGGCTACACCTTC. Encoded protein: CASSRHPGIQGTYGYTF. V gene TRBV2 combines with J gene TRBJ1-2; TRBD1 agrees at 7 bases. Germline assignment: CDR1 SNHLY and CDR2 FYNNEI. The CDR3 extends over 17 amino acids. With 6 bases clipped from V and 4 bases from J, the junction kept 17 bases outside the gene matches.

This chain joins TRBV10-3 and TRBJ2-1; maybe TRBD2 (6 bases). The germline CDR1 and CDR2 sequences are ENHRY and SYGVKD. V lost 3 bases to trimming and J lost 0 bases, with 9 bases between them. The CDR3 spans 15 residues. CDR3 protein: CAISEGDFSYNEQFF. The CDR3 nucleotides read TGTGCCATCAGTGAAGGGGACTTCTCCTACAATGAGCAGTTCTTC.